This entry describes one TCR beta chain. This clone's antigen is unknown. Per-nucleotide qualities are absent, and no much larger clonotype sits a single base away. From a lookup of the germline V gene, CDR1 and CDR2 are SGDLS and YYNGEE. The CDR3 contains 14 residues, cysteine and phenylalanine counted. Only the CDR3 part of the read is kept: 42 bases, read in frame from the first base. V lost 3 bases and J lost 0 bases; the stretch between them is 10 bases long. The sample originates from a study of T cell changes during pregnancy in multiple sclerosis (dated by TCRdb to about 2019). At the level of the whole study: The study looked at changes in the T cell repertoire across pregnancy in women with multiple sclerosis.

Library method: the immunoSEQ multiplex PCR assay. TCRdb carries this immuneACCESS record with in-frame sequences only. Its versions omit some clonotypes, under half of them owing to an unresolved V gene in the studies checked, with the rest unexplained. This sample is represented by about 69,000 clones; approximately 92% of them were singletons. The top ten constitute about 2% of the sample. The chain is made from TRBV9 and TRBJ2-7, and the D gene may be TRBD1, 5 bases matching. This TCR was recovered from a female donor in good health, enrolled as a control in a pregnancy study. This sample comprised peripheral blood, obtained in the third trimester of pregnancy. CDR3 sequence: CASSATESSYEQYF. The nucleotide sequence reads TGTGCCAGCAGCGCGACAGAGAGCTCCTACGAGCAGTACTTC.